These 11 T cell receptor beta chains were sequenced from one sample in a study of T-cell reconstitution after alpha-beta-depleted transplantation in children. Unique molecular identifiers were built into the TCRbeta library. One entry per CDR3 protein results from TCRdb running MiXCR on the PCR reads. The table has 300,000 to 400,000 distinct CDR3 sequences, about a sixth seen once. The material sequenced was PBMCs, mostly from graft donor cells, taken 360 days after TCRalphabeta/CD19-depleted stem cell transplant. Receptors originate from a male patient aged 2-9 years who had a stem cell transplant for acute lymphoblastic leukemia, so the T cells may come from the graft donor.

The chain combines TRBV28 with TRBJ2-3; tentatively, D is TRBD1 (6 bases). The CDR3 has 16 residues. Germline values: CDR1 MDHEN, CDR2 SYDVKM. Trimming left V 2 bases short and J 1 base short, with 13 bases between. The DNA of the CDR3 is TGTGCCAGCAGTTTAGCCGTGGGGGCACGCACAGATACGCAGTATTTT. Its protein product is CASSLAVGARTDTQYF. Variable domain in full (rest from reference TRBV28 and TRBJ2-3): DVKVTQSSRYLVKRTGEKVFLECVQDMDHENMFWYRQDPGLGLRLIYFSYDVKMKEKGDIPEGYSVSREKKERFSLILESASTNQTSMYLCASSLAVGARTDTQYFGPGTRLTVL.

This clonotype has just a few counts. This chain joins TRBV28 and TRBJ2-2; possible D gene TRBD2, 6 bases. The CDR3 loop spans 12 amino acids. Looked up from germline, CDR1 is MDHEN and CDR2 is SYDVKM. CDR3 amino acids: CGTGDGTGELFF. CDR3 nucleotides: TGTGGGACGGGAGACGGCACCGGGGAGCTGTTTTTT.

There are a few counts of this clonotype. Here the CDR3 reads CSVISPVNYEQYF. The CDR3 coding sequence is TGCAGCGTTATATCGCCGGTCAACTACGAGCAGTACTTC. The V gene is TRBV29-1, the J gene TRBJ2-7; D gene unclear. This CDR3 contains 13 residues. The V end was cut by 5 bases, the J end by 3 bases, with 14 bases between. The germline CDR1 and CDR2 sequences are SQVTM and ANQGSEA.

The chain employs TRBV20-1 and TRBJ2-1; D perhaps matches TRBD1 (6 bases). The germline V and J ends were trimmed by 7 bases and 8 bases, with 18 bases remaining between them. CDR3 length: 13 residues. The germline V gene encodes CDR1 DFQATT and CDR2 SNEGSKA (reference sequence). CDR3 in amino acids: CSEQGLDGYEQFF. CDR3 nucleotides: TGCAGTGAACAGGGCCTAGATGGCTATGAGCAGTTCTTC.

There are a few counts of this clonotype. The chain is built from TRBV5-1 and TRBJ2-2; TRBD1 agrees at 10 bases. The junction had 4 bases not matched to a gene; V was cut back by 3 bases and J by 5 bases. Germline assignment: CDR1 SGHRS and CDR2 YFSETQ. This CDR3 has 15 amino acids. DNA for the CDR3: TGCGCCAGCAGCTCGGACAGGGGGTTGACCGGGGAGCTGTTTTTT. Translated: CASSSDRGLTGELFF.

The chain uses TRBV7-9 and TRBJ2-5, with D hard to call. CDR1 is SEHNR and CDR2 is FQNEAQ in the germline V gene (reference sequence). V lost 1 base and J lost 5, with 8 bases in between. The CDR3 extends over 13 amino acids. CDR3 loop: CASSLVEVETQYF. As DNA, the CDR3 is TGTGCCAGCAGCTTAGTTGAGGTCGAGACCCAGTACTTC.

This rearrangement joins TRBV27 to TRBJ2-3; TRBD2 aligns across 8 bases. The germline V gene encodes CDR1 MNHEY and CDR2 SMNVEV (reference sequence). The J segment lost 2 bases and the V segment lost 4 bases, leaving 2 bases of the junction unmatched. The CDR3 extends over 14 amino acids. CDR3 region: CASSSGLATDTQYF. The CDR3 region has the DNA TGTGCCAGCAGTTCAGGACTAGCCACAGATACGCAGTATTTT.

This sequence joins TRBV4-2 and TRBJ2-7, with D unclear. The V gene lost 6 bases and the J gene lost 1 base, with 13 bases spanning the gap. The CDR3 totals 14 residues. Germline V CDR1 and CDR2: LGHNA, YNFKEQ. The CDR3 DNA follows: TGTGCCAGCAGAGCCAGGCGAGGATCCTACGAGCAGTACTTC. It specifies CASRARRGSYEQYF.

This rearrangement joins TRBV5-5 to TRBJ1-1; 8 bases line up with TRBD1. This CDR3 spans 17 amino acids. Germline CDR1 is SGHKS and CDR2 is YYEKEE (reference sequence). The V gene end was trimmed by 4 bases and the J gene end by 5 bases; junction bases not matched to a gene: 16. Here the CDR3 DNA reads TGTGCCAGCAGCATTAAACCAGGGGGCGCTTGGGGTACTGAAGCTTTCTTT. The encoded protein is CASSIKPGGAWGTEAFF. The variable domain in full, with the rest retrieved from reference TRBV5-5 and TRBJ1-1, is DAGVTQSPTHLIKTRGQQVTLRCSPISGHKSVSWYQQVLGQGPQFIFQYYEKEERGRGNFPDRFSARQFPNYSSELNVNALLLGDSALYLCASSIKPGGAWGTEAFFGQGTRLTVV.

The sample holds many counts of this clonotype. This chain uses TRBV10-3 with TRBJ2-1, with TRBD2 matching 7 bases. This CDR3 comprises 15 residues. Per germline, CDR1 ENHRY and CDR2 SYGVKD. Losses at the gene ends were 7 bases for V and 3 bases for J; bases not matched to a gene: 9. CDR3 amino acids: CAITSSGLSYNEQFF. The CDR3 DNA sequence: TGTGCCATCACAAGTAGCGGGTTAAGCTACAATGAGCAGTTCTTC.

The CDR3 bases are TGCAGTTTGACTAGCGGGAGTGGTATTTTTAAAGAGACCCAGTACTTC. It yields the protein CSLTSGSGIFKETQYF. V gene TRBV20-1 combines with J gene TRBJ2-5; TRBD2 matches 12 bases. V gave up 8 bases and J gave up 3 bases; unmatched junction bases: 13. The CDR3 is made up of 16 amino acids. Germline CDR1 reads DFQATT; CDR2 reads SNEGSKA (reference sequence).